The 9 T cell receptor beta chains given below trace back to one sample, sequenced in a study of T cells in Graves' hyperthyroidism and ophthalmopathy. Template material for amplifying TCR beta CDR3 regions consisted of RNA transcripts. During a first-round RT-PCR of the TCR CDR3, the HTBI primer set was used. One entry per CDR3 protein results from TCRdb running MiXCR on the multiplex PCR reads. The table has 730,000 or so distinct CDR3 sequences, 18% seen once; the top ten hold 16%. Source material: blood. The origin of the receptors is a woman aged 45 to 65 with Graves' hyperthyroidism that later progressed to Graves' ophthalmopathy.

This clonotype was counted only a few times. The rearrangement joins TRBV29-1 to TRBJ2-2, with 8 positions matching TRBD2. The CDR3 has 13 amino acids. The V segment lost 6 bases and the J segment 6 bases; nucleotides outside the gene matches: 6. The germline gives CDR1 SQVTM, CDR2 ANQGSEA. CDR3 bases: TGCAGCGTGGGACTAGTTTCGGCCGGGGAGCTGTTTTTT. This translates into CSVGLVSAGELFF.

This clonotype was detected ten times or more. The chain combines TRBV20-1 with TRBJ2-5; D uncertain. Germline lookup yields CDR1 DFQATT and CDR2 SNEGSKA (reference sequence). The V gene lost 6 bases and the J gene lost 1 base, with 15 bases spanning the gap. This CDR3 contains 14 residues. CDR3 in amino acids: CSAHTDDPQETQYF. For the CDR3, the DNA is TGCAGTGCCCACACGGACGACCCCCAAGAGACCCAGTACTTC.

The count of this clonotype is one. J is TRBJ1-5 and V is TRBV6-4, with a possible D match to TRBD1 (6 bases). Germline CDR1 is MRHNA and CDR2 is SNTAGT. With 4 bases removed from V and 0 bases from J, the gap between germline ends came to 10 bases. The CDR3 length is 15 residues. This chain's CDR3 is CASSADSNSNQPQHF. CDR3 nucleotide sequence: TGTGCCAGCAGTGCGGACAGTAATAGCAATCAGCCCCAGCATTTT.

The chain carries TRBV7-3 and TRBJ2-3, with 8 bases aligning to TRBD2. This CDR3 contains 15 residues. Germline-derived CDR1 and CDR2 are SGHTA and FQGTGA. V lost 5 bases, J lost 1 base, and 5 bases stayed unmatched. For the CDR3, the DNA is TGTGCCAGCAGCAACGGGGGGGGGGGCACAGATACGCAGTATTTT. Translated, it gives CASSNGGGGTDTQYF.

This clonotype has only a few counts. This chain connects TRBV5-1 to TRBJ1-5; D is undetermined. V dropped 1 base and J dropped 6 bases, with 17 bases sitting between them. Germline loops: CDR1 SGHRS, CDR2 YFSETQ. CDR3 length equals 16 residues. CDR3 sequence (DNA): TGCGCCAGCAGCTTGTCAGCGGACCCCCCTGGTCAGCCCCAGCATTTT. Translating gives CASSLSADPPGQPQHF.

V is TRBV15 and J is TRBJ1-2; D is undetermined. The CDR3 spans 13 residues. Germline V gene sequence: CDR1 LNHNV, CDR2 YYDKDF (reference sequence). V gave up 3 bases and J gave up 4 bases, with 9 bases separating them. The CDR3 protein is CATSRQTSYGYTF. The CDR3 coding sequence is TGTGCCACCAGCAGGCAAACCAGCTATGGCTACACCTTC. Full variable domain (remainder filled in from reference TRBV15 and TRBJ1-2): DAMVIQNPRYQVTQFGKPVTLSCSQTLNHNVMYWYQQKSSQAPKLLFHYYDKDFNNEADTPDNFQSRRPNTSFCFLDIRSPGLGDTAMYLCATSRQTSYGYTFGSGTRLTVV.

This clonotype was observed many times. CDR3 residues: CASSWNRVDTGELFF. Here the CDR3 DNA reads TGTGCCAGCAGTTGGAACAGGGTCGACACCGGGGAGCTGTTTTTT. The rearrangement joins TRBV2 to TRBJ2-2, with D maybe TRBD1 (6 bases). This CDR3 is built from 15 residues. Germline lookup yields CDR1 SNHLY and CDR2 FYNNEI. The ends were cut back, 5 bases at V and 3 bases at J, with 13 bases in the middle.

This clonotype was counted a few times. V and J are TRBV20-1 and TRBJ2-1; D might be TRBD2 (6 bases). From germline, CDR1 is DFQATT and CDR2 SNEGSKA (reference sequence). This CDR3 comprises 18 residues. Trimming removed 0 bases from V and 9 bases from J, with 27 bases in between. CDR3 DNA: TGCAGTGCTAGAGAGGGCCGGTCAACGGGGGATTTTTTCAGTGAGCAGTTCTTC. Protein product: CSAREGRSTGDFFSEQFF.

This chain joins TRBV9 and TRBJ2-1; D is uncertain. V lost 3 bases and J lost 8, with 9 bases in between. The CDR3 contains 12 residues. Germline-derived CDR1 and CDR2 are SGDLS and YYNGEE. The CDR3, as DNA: TGTGCCAGCAGCGCGGATAGTCATGAGCAGTTCTTC. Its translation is CASSADSHEQFF.